A selection of T cell receptor beta chains follows, all from one sample in a study of T cell clones after liver transplantation. The method was immunoSEQ multiplex PCR; TCRdb's version includes in-frame clones alone and lacks a portion of them. This sample carries under 130,000 clones, approximately 79% of them seen once, and the ten largest clones take less than 3%. This sample comprised CD4+ T cells from blood, obtained approximately 50 months after liver transplant. Receptors were obtained from a human patient who received a liver transplant. Some T cells may have originated in the graft donor. CDR3s include the opening cysteine and the closing phenylalanine or tryptophan. D genes are given only for firm matches. The listing skips clone size in some rows; elsewhere it reads once, few, many or a size class.

>-|TRBV12-1|-|TRBJ1-4
TGTGCCAGCAGGGGAGGTAGGCCCGAAAAACTGTTTTTT
CASRGGRPEKLFF
>TRBD1|TRBV5-4|-|TRBJ2-6
TGTGCCAGCAGCTTGACAGGGGGCGGCTCCGGGGCCAACGTCCTGACTTTC
CASSLTGGGSGANVLTF
>TRBD1|TRBV11-1|-|TRBJ2-4
TGTGCCAGCAGCTTCGGCGGGACAGGCCTAAAAAACATTCAGTACTTC
CASSFGGTGLKNIQYF
>-|TRBV6-1|-|TRBJ2-3
TGTGCCAGCAGTGCCCGGGATTTAATAGACATTTTCACAGATACGCAGTATTTT
CASSARDLIDIFTDTQYF
>-|TRBV10-1|-|TRBJ1-2
TGCGCCAGCAGTCGACTGGGGAACGGCTACACCTTC
CASSRLGNGYTF
>-|TRBV27|-|TRBJ2-5
TGTGCCAGCAGGGGGGCATTCGGGACCCAGTACTTC
CASRGAFGTQYF
>-|TRBV30|many|TRBJ1-3
TGTGCCTGGACGAGGAGGGCTACTGGAAACACCATATATTTT
CAWTRRATGNTIYF
>-|TRBV5-4|many|TRBJ1-6
TGTGCCAGCAGGGGGTCGGGACCCTCAATGAATTCACCCCTCCACTTT
CASRGSGPSMNSPLHF
>-|TRBV6-5|-|TRBJ1-1
TGTGCCAGCACCCGGGAGGGTTCGGACACTGAAGCTTTCTTT
CASTREGSDTEAFF
>TRBD2|TRBV11-2|-|TRBJ2-1
TGTGCCAGCAGCTCATCCCTACTAGCGGGGAAGGATGAGCAGTTCTTC
CASSSSLLAGKDEQFF
>-|TRBV5-8|-|TRBJ2-3
TGTGCCAGCAGGTGGACAGCGGATACGCAGTATTTT
CASRWTADTQYF
>-|TRBV18|-|TRBJ1-2
TGTGCCAGCTCACCTCTCCACCCACCCCCCGAGCTACTTAACTATGGCTACACCTTC
CASSPLHPPPELLNYGYTF
>TRBD1|TRBV27|-|TRBJ2-7
TGTGCCAGCAGGCTGAGAGGACAGGGCCCATACGAGCAGTACTTC
CASRLRGQGPYEQYF
>-|TRBV28|few|TRBJ2-5
TGTGCCAGCAGTTCGCGAACCTTGTACCAAGAGACCCAGTACTTC
CASSSRTLYQETQYF
>TRBD1|TRBV2|-|TRBJ1-4
TGTGCCAGCAGGCCCGACAGGGGGAGGGAAAAACTGTTTTTT
CASRPDRGREKLFF
>-|TRBV5-1|-|TRBJ2-1
TGCGCCAGCAGCTTGATGGGGGGCGGAGCGAGGTGGAGTGAGCAGTTCTTC
CASSLMGGGARWSEQFF
>TRBD1|TRBV18|-|TRBJ2-1
TGTGCCAGCTCACCGGACAGGGGGTGGAATGAGCAGTTCTTC
CASSPDRGWNEQFF
>TRBD2|TRBV7-6|-|TRBJ2-5
TGTGCCAGCAGCCAAGGGACTAGCGGGAGGAAAGAGACCCAGTACTTC
CASSQGTSGRKETQYF
>TRBD1|TRBV18|-|TRBJ2-2
TGTGCCAGCTCAGAAGACCGGGACAGGAGCACCGGGGAGCTGTTTTTT
CASSEDRDRSTGELFF
>TRBD2|TRBV14|-|TRBJ2-1
TGTGCCAGCAGCACACATAGCGGGAGGGCCAGGAATGAGCAGTTCTTC
CASSTHSGRARNEQFF
>-|TRBV4-1|-|TRBJ2-5
TGCGCCAGCAGCCGGCTGGAGACGGAGACCCAGTACTTC
CASSRLETETQYF
>-|TRBV5-6|-|TRBJ1-1
TGTGCCAGCAGCTTCCAGGATTGGAACACTGAAGCTTTCTTT
CASSFQDWNTEAFF
>-|TRBV7-8|few|TRBJ2-1
TGTGCCAGCAGAAATGAAGGGGTGGAGCAGTTCTTC
CASRNEGVEQFF
>-|TRBV7-6|-|TRBJ1-3
TGTGCCAGCAGCTTAGGAGCCGCCACCTCGAACACCATATATTTT
CASSLGAATSNTIYF
>-|TRBV4-3|-|TRBJ2-2
TGCGCCAGCGCCCGAAATACTGGAACCGGGGAGCTGTTTTTT
CASARNTGTGELFF
>TRBD1|TRBV7-9|-|TRBJ2-7
TGTGCCAGCAGCCCATCGGGACAGTCGAGCTCCTACGAGCAGTACTTC
CASSPSGQSSSYEQYF
>TRBD2|TRBV5-6|-|TRBJ2-1
TGTGCCAGACCCCTGCGGACTAGCGGGAGGGCTTACAATGAGCAGTTCTTC
CARPLRTSGRAYNEQFF
>-|TRBV5-6|-|TRBJ2-1
TGTGCCAGCAGCTTGGGACCAGGATATGAGCAGTTCTTC
CASSLGPGYEQFF
>-|TRBV15|-|TRBJ2-7
TGTGCCACCAGCTTCGCAACAGGGAACCTGAACTCCTACGAGCAGTACTTC
CATSFATGNLNSYEQYF
>TRBD1|TRBV18|-|TRBJ2-1
TGTGCCAGCTCACCCCGGACAGGGGGCAATGAGCAGTTCTTC
CASSPRTGGNEQFF
>TRBD1|TRBV29-1|once|TRBJ2-1
TGCAGCGCCATGCCGGGACAGGGGTTAGGTGAGCAGTTCTTC
CSAMPGQGLGEQFF
>-|TRBV9|-|TRBJ2-1
TGTGCCAGCAGCGTAGTGATGGGCGGGGAGATCAATGAGCAGTTCTTC
CASSVVMGGEINEQFF
>-|TRBV19|once|TRBJ1-2
TGTGCCAGTAGTATCGAAACCGCAGCTAACTATGGCTACACCTTC
CASSIETAANYGYTF
>TRBD1|TRBV19|-|TRBJ2-5
TGTGCCAGTAGGGCGACAGGGGCTGGAGAGACCCAGTACTTC
CASRATGAGETQYF
>-|TRBV23-1|-|TRBJ2-4
TGCGCCAGCAGTTCCCCAACAGGTTCTTCACGACTAGCCAAAAACATTCAGTACTTC
CASSSPTGSSRLAKNIQYF
>-|TRBV18|once|TRBJ2-7
TGTGCCAGCTCCTCGATTCCCGGGAGTACATACGAGCAGTACTTC
CASSSIPGSTYEQYF
>TRBD1|TRBV19|-|TRBJ1-2
TGTGCCAGTAGTATGCTGGGACAGAACTATGGCTACACCTTC
CASSMLGQNYGYTF
>-|TRBV11-2|-|TRBJ1-2
TGTGCCAGCAGCCAGGCGCGGGGTAGTGGCTACACCTTC
CASSQARGSGYTF
>TRBD1|TRBV7-9|-|TRBJ1-6
TGTGCCAGCAGCTTAGGGACAGGGAGTAATTCACCCCTCCACTTT
CASSLGTGSNSPLHF
>TRBD2|TRBV7-2|-|TRBJ2-3
TGTGCCAGCAGCTTGGGGGGTGCGGGAGATCGAGATACGCAGTATTTT
CASSLGGAGDRDTQYF
>TRBD2|TRBV5-8|-|TRBJ2-3
TGTGCCAGCAGCCCGGGACTAGCGGAGAGCCAGGATACGCAGTATTTT
CASSPGLAESQDTQYF
>-|TRBV10-3|few|TRBJ1-3
TGTGCCATCAGTGGGGAAGGGAAGAGGGGAAACACCATATATTTT
CAISGEGKRGNTIYF
>-|TRBV6-5|-|TRBJ2-1
TGTGCCAGCAAAAATACCGGGCAGAGGGATGAGCAGTTCTTC
CASKNTGQRDEQFF
>TRBD2|TRBV5-4|-|TRBJ2-3
TGTGCCAGCAGCGTGAAGCGGGGGTATAGCACAGATACGCAGTATTTT
CASSVKRGYSTDTQYF
>-|TRBV7-2|-|TRBJ1-3
TGTGCCAGCAGGGAAAGCGCTGGAAACACCATATATTTT
CASRESAGNTIYF
>TRBD1|TRBV6-6|-|TRBJ1-2
TGTGCCAGCACTTACCGGGACAGGGTGGGTAACTATGGCTACACCTTC
CASTYRDRVGNYGYTF
>-|TRBV30|-|TRBJ1-2
TGTGCCTGGAGTGTGGGGGCCCGTGGCTACACCTTC
CAWSVGARGYTF
>-|TRBV6-1|-|TRBJ1-2
TGTGCCAGCGTTTTGGTGAGGGTGGGCTATGGCTACACCTTC
CASVLVRVGYGYTF
>-|TRBV19|-|TRBJ2-1
TGTGCCAGTAGTTCCCGTTGGGGAGAGCAGTTCTTC
CASSSRWGEQFF
>-|TRBV7-6|-|TRBJ2-7
TGTGCCAGCAGCTTAGAGCGTGGTAGGCAGTACTTC
CASSLERGRQYF
>-|TRBV9|few|TRBJ1-2
TGTGCCAGCAGCGCCCAGACGGGTTATGGCTACACCTTC
CASSAQTGYGYTF
>-|TRBV27|-|TRBJ2-5
TGTGCCAGCCGGAGAGAAGGGAAGACCCAGTACTTC
CASRREGKTQYF
>-|TRBV5-1|-|TRBJ2-7
TGCGCCAGCAGCGTGGGCAGGGTAGGCGAGCAGTACTTC
CASSVGRVGEQYF